The 5 T cell receptor beta chains below all came from one sample that was sequenced in a study of technical replicates of blood from a handful of donors. Sequenced by immunoSEQ multiplex PCR; TCRdb stores in-frame clones only, minus some. The sample has around 85,000 clones, roughly 94% seen once. Input material: T cells isolated from PBMCs. Every receptor here comes from a human donor in good health.

The V gene is TRBV23-1, the J gene TRBJ2-7; weak D call: TRBD2 (5 bases). TRBV23-1 is classed as an ORF, of uncertain function. The CDR3 has 19 residues. V gave up 0 bases and J gave up 3 bases, with 24 bases separating them. This CDR3 is CASSQSPARGRPQFYEQYF. The CDR3 region has the DNA TGCGCCAGCAGTCAATCCCCCGCTCGAGGGCGACCACAATTCTACGAGCAGTACTTC.

V gene TRBV9 combines with J gene TRBJ2-3; TRBD2 aligns across 9 bases. The trim removed 0 bases at V and 1 base at J, leaving 3 bases unmatched. Germline V gives CDR1 SGDLS, CDR2 YYNGEE. This CDR3 has 16 amino acids. CDR3 nucleotides: TGTGCCAGCAGCGTAGGCCCTAGCGGGGGCACAGATACGCAGTATTTT. It translates to CASSVGPSGGTDTQYF.

V usage is TRBV7-8 and J usage is TRBJ1-2; D is uncertain. Germline CDR1 reads SGHVS; CDR2 reads FQNEAQ. V lost 2 bases and J lost 0, with 7 bases in between. This CDR3 has 14 residues. The CDR3: CASSLLATNYGYTF. DNA of the CDR3: TGTGCCAGCAGCTTACTGGCAACTAACTATGGCTACACCTTC.

A single count supports this clone. CDR3 sequence: CASSYGSGSSYEQYF. CDR3 bases: TGTGCCAGCAGTTACGGTTCCGGGAGCTCCTACGAGCAGTACTTC. The gene calls are TRBV6-5 and TRBJ2-7, with D perhaps TRBD2 (6 bases). The CDR3 is 15 residues long. From germline, CDR1 is MNHEY and CDR2 SVGAGI. Between the trimmed V and J ends, which lost 2 bases and 0 bases, there was a span of 11 bases.

The rearrangement links TRBV6-5 to TRBJ2-7; no clear D. This CDR3 contains 11 residues. The V gene lost 5 bases and the J gene lost 3 bases, with 5 bases spanning the gap. Germline V gene sequence: CDR1 MNHEY, CDR2 SVGAGI. CDR3 bases: TGTGCCAGCAGTAACGGCTACGAGCAGTACTTC. This codes for CASSNGYEQYF.